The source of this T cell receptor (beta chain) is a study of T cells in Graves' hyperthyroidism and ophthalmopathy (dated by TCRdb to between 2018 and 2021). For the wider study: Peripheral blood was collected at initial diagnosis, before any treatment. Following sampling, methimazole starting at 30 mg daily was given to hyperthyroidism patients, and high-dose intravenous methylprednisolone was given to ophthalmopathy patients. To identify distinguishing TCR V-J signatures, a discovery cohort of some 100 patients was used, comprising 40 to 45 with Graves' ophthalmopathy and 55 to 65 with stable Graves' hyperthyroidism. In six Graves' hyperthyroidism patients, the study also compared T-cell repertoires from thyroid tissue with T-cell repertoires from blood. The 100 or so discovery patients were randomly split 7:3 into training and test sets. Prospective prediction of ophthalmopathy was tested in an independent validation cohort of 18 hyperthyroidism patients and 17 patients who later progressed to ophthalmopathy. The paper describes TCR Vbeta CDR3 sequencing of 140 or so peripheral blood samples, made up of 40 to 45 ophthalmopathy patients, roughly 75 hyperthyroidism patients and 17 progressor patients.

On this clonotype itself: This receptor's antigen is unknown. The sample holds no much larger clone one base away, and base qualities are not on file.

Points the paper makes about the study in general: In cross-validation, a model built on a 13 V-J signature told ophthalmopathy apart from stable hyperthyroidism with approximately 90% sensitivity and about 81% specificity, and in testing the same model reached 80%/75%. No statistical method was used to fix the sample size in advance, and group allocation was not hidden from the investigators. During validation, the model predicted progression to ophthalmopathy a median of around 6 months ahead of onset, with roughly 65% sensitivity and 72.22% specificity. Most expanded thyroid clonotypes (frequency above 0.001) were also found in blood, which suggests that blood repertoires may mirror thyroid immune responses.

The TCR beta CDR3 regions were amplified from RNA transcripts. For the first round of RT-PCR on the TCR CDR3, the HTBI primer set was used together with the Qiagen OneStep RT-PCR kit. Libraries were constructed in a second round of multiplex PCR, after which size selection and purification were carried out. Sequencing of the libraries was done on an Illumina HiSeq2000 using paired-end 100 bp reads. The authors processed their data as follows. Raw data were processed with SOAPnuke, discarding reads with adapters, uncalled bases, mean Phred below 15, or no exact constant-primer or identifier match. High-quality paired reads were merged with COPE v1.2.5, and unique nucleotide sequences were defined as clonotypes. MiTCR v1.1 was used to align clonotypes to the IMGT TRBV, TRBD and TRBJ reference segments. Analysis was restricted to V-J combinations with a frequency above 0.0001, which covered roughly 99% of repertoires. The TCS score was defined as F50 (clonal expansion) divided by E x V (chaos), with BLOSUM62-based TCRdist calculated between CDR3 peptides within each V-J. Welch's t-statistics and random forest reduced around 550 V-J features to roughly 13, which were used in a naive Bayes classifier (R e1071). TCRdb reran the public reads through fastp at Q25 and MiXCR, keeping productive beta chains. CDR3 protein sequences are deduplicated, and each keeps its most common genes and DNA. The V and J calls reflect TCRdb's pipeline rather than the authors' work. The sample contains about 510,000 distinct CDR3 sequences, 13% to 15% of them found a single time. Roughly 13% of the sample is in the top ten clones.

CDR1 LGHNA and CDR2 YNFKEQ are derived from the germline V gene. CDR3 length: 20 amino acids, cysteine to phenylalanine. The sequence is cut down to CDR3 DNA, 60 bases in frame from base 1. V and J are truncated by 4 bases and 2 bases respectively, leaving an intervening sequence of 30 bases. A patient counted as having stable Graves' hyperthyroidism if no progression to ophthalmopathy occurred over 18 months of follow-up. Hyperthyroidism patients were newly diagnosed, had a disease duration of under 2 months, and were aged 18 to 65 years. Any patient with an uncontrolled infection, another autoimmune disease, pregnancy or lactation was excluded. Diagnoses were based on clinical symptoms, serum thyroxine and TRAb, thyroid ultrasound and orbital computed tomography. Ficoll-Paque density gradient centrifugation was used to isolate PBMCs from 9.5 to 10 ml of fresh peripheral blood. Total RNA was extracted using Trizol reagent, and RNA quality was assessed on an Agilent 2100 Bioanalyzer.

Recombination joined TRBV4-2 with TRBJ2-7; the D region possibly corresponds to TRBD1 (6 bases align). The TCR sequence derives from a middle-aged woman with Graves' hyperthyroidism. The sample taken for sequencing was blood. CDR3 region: CASSRVDSGSIRGFAYEQYF. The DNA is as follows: TGTGCCAGCAGCCGCGTGGACAGCGGCTCCATTCGGGGTTTCGCCTACGAGCAGTACTTC.